This T cell receptor (beta chain) emerged from a study of CD8 T cells in ankylosing spondylitis. The CDR3 extends over 16 amino acids. After removal of 1 base from V and 5 bases from J, the junction contained 8 bases not matched to a gene. The V gene's germline CDR1 is LGHNA and CDR2 YSLEER. Each TCR beta library was made by quantitative 5'-RACE that incorporated molecular barcodes. One entry per CDR3 protein, called by TCRdb with MiXCR from the 5' RACE reads. The sample has 150,000 to 200,000 distinct CDR3 sequences, roughly 34% seen once. The chain employs TRBV4-3 and TRBJ2-1, with 7 bases that match TRBD1. The sequencing sample was made of synovial fluid, either unsorted or a sorted T cell fraction (not recorded which). The receptor was derived from a male donor with ankylosing spondylitis. The CDR3 loop is CASSQARDSWDNEQFF. DNA of the CDR3: TGCGCCAGCAGCCAAGCCCGGGACAGCTGGGACAATGAGCAGTTCTTC.